The rows below give T cell receptor beta chains drawn from one sample of a study of post-analysis software for immune sequencing data. TCRdb reprocessed the PCR reads with MiXCR, giving one entry per CDR3 protein. The sample records 400,000 to 500,000 distinct CDR3 sequences, about 39% being singletons. Sequenced material: blood. The origin of the receptors is a girl aged 2 to 10 with multiple sclerosis. Both conserved end residues are part of each CDR3. Fields, in order: D gene, V gene, J gene, clone size, CDR3 protein, CDR3 DNA. The D gene is left open where the match is weak. Clone sizes are given selectively: once, few, many, or a class where the clone is expanded.

TRBD1,TRBV6-4,TRBJ1-6,many,CASLYDGTGDGAGNSPLHF,TGTGCCAGTCTCTACGACGGGACAGGGGACGGTGCGGGCAATTCACCCCTCCACTTT
TRBD1,TRBV5-1,TRBJ2-5,few,CASSSRTGKWREQYF,TGCGCCAGCAGCTCACGGACAGGGAAGTGGAGAGAGCAGTACTTC
.,TRBV10-1,TRBJ2-7,.,CASDLRDISYEQYF,TGCGCCAGCGACCTTCGGGACATCTCCTACGAGCAGTACTTC
TRBD2,TRBV12-3/TRBV12-4,TRBJ2-3,.,CASSHRTRATPDTQYF,TGTGCCAGCAGCCATAGGACTAGAGCGACTCCAGATACGCAGTATTTT
TRBD1,TRBV9,TRBJ1-2,.,CASSVEGQGSYGYTF,TGTGCCAGCAGCGTAGAGGGACAGGGGTCCTATGGCTACACCTTC
.,TRBV6-1,TRBJ2-1,.,CASSERGRAAYNEQFF,TGTGCCAGCAGTGAACGGGGTAGGGCTGCATACAATGAGCAGTTCTTC
.,TRBV7-2,TRBJ2-3,.,CASSLALGPLVDTQYF,TGTGCCAGCAGCTTAGCTCTCGGACCCCTGGTAGATACGCAGTATTTT
TRBD2,TRBV6-5,TRBJ2-1,.,CASSLRLAVYNEQFF,TGTGCCAGCAGTCTGCGACTAGCGGTATACAATGAGCAGTTCTTC
TRBD2,TRBV6-5,TRBJ2-7,few,CASSYSIPFGRIYEQYF,TGTGCCAGCAGTTACTCGATCCCCTTCGGGAGGATCTACGAGCAGTACTTC
.,TRBV6-1,TRBJ1-6,.,CASSEAQGINSPLHF,TGTGCCAGCAGTGAAGCTCAGGGTATAAATTCGCCCCTCCACTTT
TRBD2,TRBV4-2,TRBJ2-7,few,CASSHRLAGRIPSYEQYF,TGTGCCAGCAGCCACCGACTAGCGGGAAGGATTCCCTCCTACGAGCAGTACTTC
TRBD2,TRBV12-3/TRBV12-4,TRBJ2-3,.,CASSFTGLAGTTDTQYF,TGTGCCAGCAGTTTCACTGGGCTAGCGGGAACCACAGATACGCAGTATTTT
.,TRBV15,TRBJ2-1,.,CATWGGGYNEQFF,TGTGCCACCTGGGGCGGCGGTTACAATGAGCAGTTCTTC
.,TRBV5-1,TRBJ1-2,.,CASAPGEGYGYTF,TGCGCCAGCGCTCCGGGGGAGGGCTATGGCTACACCTTC
.,TRBV28,TRBJ2-7,.,CASKPGEWYEQYF,TGTGCCAGCAAGCCAGGGGAATGGTACGAGCAGTACTTC
.,TRBV7-9,TRBJ2-4,.,CASSSDNIAAKNIQYF,TGTGCCAGCAGCTCCGACAATATAGCGGCCAAAAACATTCAGTACTTC
.,TRBV11-2,TRBJ2-5,few,CASSLGPNRQVERETQYF,TGTGCCAGCAGCTTAGGCCCTAACAGACAGGTCGAGAGGGAGACCCAGTACTTC
TRBD2,TRBV11-2,TRBJ2-3,.,CASSYSQLAGADTQYF,TGTGCCAGCAGCTATAGCCAACTAGCGGGGGCAGATACGCAGTATTTT
TRBD1,TRBV20-1,TRBJ2-7,.,CSASHRGILKGWYEQYF,TGCAGTGCTAGTCACAGGGGCATCTTGAAAGGGTGGTACGAGCAGTACTTC
TRBD1,TRBV24-1,TRBJ2-1,.,CATSRTGINEQFF,TGTGCCACCAGTCGGACAGGGATTAATGAGCAGTTCTTC
.,TRBV7-9,TRBJ1-5,once,CASSSGTEFRPQHF,TGTGCCAGCAGCTCCGGGACGGAGTTCCGGCCCCAGCATTTT
.,TRBV9,TRBJ2-7,few,CASSPTGAFSSYEQYF,TGTGCCAGCAGCCCAACTGGGGCTTTCAGCTCCTACGAGCAGTACTTC
.,TRBV10-3,TRBJ2-4,.,CAISEDSGNIQYF,TGTGCCATCAGTGAAGATAGTGGAAACATTCAGTACTTC
.,TRBV3-1,TRBJ2-7,.,CASSPSGFGAYEQYF,TGTGCCAGCAGTCCCTCCGGATTCGGGGCCTACGAGCAGTACTTC
.,TRBV15,TRBJ2-3,few,CATSQGTGASTDTQYF,TGTGCCACCAGCCAAGGGACGGGAGCTTCCACAGATACGCAGTATTTT
TRBD2,TRBV4-1,TRBJ2-1,.,CASSQVPQREKGNEQFF,TGCGCCAGCAGCCAAGTACCCCAGCGGGAGAAGGGCAATGAGCAGTTCTTC
.,TRBV20-1,TRBJ2-5,few,CSAKDSYKETQYF,TGCAGTGCAAAGGACAGTTACAAAGAGACCCAGTACTTC
.,TRBV6-6,TRBJ2-3,.,CASSTGQYTSTDTQYF,TGTGCCAGCAGTACTGGACAGTACACTAGCACAGATACGCAGTATTTT
.,TRBV20-1,TRBJ1-5,.,CSAEAWWGPNQPQHF,TGCAGTGCTGAGGCCTGGTGGGGTCCCAATCAGCCCCAGCATTTT
TRBD2,TRBV10-3,TRBJ2-1,few,CAISDTSGVGYNEQFF,TGTGCCATCAGTGACACGAGCGGGGTAGGCTACAATGAGCAGTTCTTC
.,TRBV25-1,TRBJ2-7,.,CASSEYSPARQGEQYF,TGTGCCAGCAGTGAATATTCGCCAGCACGACAAGGCGAGCAGTACTTC
TRBD2,TRBV30,TRBJ2-7,many,CAWSSTPTSGIGEQYF,TGTGCCTGGAGTTCCACACCGACTAGCGGTATAGGTGAGCAGTACTTC
.,TRBV28,TRBJ2-1,.,CASSPTPHNEQFF,TGTGCCAGCAGTCCCACGCCGCACAATGAGCAGTTCTTC
.,TRBV27,TRBJ2-3,.,CASSLTSGGTQYF,TGTGCCAGCAGTTTAACCAGCGGAGGTACGCAGTATTTT
TRBD2,TRBV4-1,TRBJ2-1,.,CASSQDGGLAGEFYNEQFF,TGCGCCAGCAGCCAAGATGGGGGGCTAGCGGGGGAGTTCTACAATGAGCAGTTCTTC
.,TRBV29-1,TRBJ1-1,once,CSVATLSGTEAFF,TGCAGCGTTGCAACTCTCTCTGGAACTGAAGCTTTCTTT
.,TRBV3-1,TRBJ1-1,few,CASSQEGNTEAFF,TGTGCCAGCAGCCAAGAGGGGAACACTGAAGCTTTCTTT
TRBD2,TRBV5-1,TRBJ2-3,.,CASSLRTSGGDNTQYF,TGCGCCAGCAGCCTTCGGACTAGCGGGGGGGATAATACGCAGTATTTT
.,TRBV12-3/TRBV12-4,TRBJ2-3,.,CASSGGLSDTQYF,TGTGCCAGCAGTGGGGGATTATCAGATACGCAGTATTTT
.,TRBV7-8,TRBJ2-7,.,CASSKDGDLLSYEQYF,TGTGCCAGCAGCAAAGACGGGGACCTTCTCTCCTACGAGCAGTACTTC
.,TRBV28,TRBJ1-2,once,CASSFMGHGYTF,TGTGCCAGCAGTTTCATGGGACATGGCTACACCTTC
.,TRBV29-1,TRBJ2-3,many,CSVERSSTDTQYF,TGCAGCGTTGAAAGGTCTAGCACAGATACGCAGTATTTT
.,TRBV28,TRBJ1-2,.,CASSLLGDYGYTF,TGTGCCAGCAGTTTACTGGGCGACTATGGCTACACCTTC
TRBD2,TRBV12-3/TRBV12-4,TRBJ2-1,.,CASSWRRGRGNEQFF,TGTGCCAGCAGTTGGCGGCGCGGGAGGGGGAATGAGCAGTTCTTC
.,TRBV4-3,TRBJ2-7,.,CASGPAILNYEQYF,TGCGCCAGCGGCCCAGCGATTCTGAACTACGAGCAGTACTTC
.,TRBV20-1,TRBJ1-2,.,CSASNESPFYGYTF,TGCAGTGCTAGCAACGAGTCCCCTTTCTATGGCTACACCTTC
TRBD1,TRBV10-2,TRBJ1-5,few,CASGRPRRDRADQPQHF,TGCGCCAGCGGTCGGCCGAGACGGGACAGGGCGGATCAGCCCCAGCATTTT
.,TRBV5-1,TRBJ2-7,few,CASTLVAGLNEQYF,TGCGCCAGCACGTTGGTAGCCGGCTTGAACGAGCAGTACTTC
.,TRBV12-3/TRBV12-4,TRBJ1-1,.,CASSLFPEAFF,TGTGCCAGCAGTTTATTCCCTGAAGCTTTCTTT
TRBD1,TRBV7-9,TRBJ2-5,few,CASSLGYGTGKTQYF,TGTGCCAGCAGCTTAGGATATGGGACAGGGAAGACCCAGTACTTC
.,TRBV6-6,TRBJ2-1,.,CASSYSSTEAGRGEQFF,TGTGCCAGCAGTTACTCGAGTACTGAGGCAGGTCGCGGTGAGCAGTTCTTC